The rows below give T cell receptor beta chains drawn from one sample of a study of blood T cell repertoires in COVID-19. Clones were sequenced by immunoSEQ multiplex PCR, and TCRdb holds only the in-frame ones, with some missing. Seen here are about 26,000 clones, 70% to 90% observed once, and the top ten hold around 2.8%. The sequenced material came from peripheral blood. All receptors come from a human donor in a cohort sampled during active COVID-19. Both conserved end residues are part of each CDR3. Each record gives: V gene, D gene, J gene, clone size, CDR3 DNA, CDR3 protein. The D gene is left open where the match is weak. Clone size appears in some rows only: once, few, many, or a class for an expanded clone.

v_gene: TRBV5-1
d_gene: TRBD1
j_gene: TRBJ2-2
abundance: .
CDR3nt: TGCGCCAGCAGCTTGGGGGCGACAGGGGGCACCGGGGAGCTGTTTTTT
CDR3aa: CASSLGATGGTGELFF

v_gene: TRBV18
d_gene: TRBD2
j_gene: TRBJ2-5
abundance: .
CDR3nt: TGTGCCAGCTCACCCTTACTGGGGGGGGAGACCCAGTACTTC
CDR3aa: CASSPLLGGETQYF

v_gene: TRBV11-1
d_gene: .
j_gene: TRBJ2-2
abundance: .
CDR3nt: TGTGCCAGCAGCTTACACACGAACACCGGGGAGCTGTTTTTT
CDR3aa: CASSLHTNTGELFF

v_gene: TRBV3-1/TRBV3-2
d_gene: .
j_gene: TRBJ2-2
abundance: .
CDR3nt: TGTGCCAGCAGCCCCCCCCTAGGGGCCGCCGGGGAGCTGTTTTTT
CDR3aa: CASSPPLGAAGELFF

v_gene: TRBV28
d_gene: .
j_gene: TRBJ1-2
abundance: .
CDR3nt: TGTGCCAGCAGCCCGACTTTGGACTATGGCTACACCTTC
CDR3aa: CASSPTLDYGYTF

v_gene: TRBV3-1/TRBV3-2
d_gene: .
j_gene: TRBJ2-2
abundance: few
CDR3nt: TGTGCCAGCAGCCCCTTGCGGGCCGGGGAGCTGTTTTTT
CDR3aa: CASSPLRAGELFF

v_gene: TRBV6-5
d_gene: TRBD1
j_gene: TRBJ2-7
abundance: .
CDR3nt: TGTGCCAGCCGAGGGGGCGCGGCCTACGAGCAGTACTTC
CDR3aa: CASRGGAAYEQYF

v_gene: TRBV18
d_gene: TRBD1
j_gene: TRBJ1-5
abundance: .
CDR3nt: TGTGCCAGCTCACCCTACGGGACAGGGACACTCAATCAGCCCCAGCATTTT
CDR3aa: CASSPYGTGTLNQPQHF

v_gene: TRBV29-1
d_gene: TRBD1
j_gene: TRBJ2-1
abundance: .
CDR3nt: TGCAGCGTTGACTTCAGGGGGAAGATTTCCAATGAGCAGTTCTTC
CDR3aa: CSVDFRGKISNEQFF

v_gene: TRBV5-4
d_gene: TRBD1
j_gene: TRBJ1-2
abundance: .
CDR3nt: TGTGCCAGCAGCTTGGGTGCAGGGGGCGATGGCTACACCTTC
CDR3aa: CASSLGAGGDGYTF

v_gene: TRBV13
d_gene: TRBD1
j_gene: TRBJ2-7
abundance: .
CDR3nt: TGTGCCAGCAGCTTATGGACAGGAGCGAGCCGCGAGCAGTACTTC
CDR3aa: CASSLWTGASREQYF

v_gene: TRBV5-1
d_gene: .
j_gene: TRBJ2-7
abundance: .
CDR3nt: TGCGCCAGCAAGGACATAAGAAGCTACGAGCAGTACTTC
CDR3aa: CASKDIRSYEQYF

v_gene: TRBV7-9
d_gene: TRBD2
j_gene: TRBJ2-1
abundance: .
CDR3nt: TGTGCCAGCAGCTTAGTGGGACTAGCGGGAGGGAATGAGCAGTTCTTC
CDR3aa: CASSLVGLAGGNEQFF

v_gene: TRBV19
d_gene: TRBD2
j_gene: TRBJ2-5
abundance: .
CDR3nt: TGTGCCAGTACAACTAGCGGGAGTGAGACCCAGTACTTC
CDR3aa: CASTTSGSETQYF

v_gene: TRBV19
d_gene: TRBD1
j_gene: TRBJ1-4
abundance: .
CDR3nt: TGTGCCAGTAGTGGGACAGGGGGTGAAAAACTGTTTTTT
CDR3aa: CASSGTGGEKLFF

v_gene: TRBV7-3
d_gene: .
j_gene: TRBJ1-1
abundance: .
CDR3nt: TGTGCCAGCAGTCCCACGGGTTCCAGGGTCTCGTACACTGAAGCTTTCTTT
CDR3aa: CASSPTGSRVSYTEAFF

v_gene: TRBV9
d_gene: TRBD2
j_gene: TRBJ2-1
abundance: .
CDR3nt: TGTGCCAGCAGCGCTACACGAAGCGGGGGGGCGTCCTACAATGAGCAGTTCTTC
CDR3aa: CASSATRSGGASYNEQFF

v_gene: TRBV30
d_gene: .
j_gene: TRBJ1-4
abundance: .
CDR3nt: TGTGCCTGGAGTCAAGGACTGGGTCGTAATGAAAAACTGTTTTTT
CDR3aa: CAWSQGLGRNEKLFF

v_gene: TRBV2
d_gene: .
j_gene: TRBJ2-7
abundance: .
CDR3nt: TGTGCCAGCAGTGATTGGGACACCATCAGTTTC
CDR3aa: CASSDWDTISF

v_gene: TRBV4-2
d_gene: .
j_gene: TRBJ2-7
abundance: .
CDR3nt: TGTGCCAGCAGCCCGGACGAGCAGTACTTC
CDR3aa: CASSPDEQYF

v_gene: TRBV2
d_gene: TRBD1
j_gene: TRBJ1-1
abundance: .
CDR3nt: TGTGCCAGCAGTGGGTTTCCGGGACAGGGAAGAGCTTTCTTT
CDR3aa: CASSGFPGQGRAFF

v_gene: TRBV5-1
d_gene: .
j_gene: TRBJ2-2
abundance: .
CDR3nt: TGCGCCAGCAGCTCTTCGATAGTCTCGAACACCGGGGAGCTGTTTTTT
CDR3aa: CASSSSIVSNTGELFF

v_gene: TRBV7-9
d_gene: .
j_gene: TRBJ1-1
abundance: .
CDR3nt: TGTGCCAGCAGCTCCACGGCGGGGAACACTGAAGCTTTCTTT
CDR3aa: CASSSTAGNTEAFF

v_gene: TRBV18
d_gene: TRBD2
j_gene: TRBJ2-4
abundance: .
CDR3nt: TGTGCCAGCTCACCACCGAGGGCGGGGGATATAGCCAAAAACATTCAGTACTTC
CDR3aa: CASSPPRAGDIAKNIQYF

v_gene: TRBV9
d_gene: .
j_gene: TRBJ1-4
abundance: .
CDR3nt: TGTGCCAGCAGCGTAGCGGGGGCAACTAATGAAAAACTGTTTTTT
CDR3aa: CASSVAGATNEKLFF

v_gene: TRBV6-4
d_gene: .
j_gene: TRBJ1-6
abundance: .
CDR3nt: TGTGCCAGCAGTGTAGTAAACGATTCACCCCTCCACTTT
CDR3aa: CASSVVNDSPLHF

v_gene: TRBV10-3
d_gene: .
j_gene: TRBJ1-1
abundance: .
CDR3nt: TGTGCCATCAGTGAAAGGGGGAGTGGAAACACTGAAGCTTTCTTT
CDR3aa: CAISERGSGNTEAFF

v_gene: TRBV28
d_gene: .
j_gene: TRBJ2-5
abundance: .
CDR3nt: TGTGCCAGCAGCAGAGAGACCCAGTACTTC
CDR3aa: CASSRETQYF

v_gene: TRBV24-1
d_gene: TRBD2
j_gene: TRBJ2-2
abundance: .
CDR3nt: TGTGCCACCAGACTAGCGGCCGACACCGGGGAGCTGTTTTTT
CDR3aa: CATRLAADTGELFF

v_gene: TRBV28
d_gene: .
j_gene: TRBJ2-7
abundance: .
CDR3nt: TGTGCCAGCAGTTCCCCCCTTATCCAGTACTTC
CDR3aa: CASSSPLIQYF

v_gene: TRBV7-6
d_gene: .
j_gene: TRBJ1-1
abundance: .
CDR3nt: TGTGCGGCGGGGGGCATGAACACTGAAGCTTTCTTT
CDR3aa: CAAGGMNTEAFF

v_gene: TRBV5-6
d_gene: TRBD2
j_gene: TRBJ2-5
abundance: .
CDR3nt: TGTGCCAGCAGCTTGCTGGCTAGCGGGGGCCAAGAGACCCAGTACTTC
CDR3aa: CASSLLASGGQETQYF

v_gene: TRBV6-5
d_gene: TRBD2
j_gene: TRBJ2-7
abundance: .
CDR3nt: TGTGCCAGCGGGGATAGCGGGGGGAGCTCCTACGAGCAGTACTTC
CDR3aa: CASGDSGGSSYEQYF

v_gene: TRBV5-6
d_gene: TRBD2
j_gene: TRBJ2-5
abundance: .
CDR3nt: TGTGCCAGCAGCGCAGGGACTAGCGGGAGCTGGAGGGACCAAGAGACCCAGTACTTC
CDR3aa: CASSAGTSGSWRDQETQYF

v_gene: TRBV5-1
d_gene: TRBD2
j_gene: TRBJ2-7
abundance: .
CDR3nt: TGCGCCAGCAGCTTGCGGGGGGGGCCATCCTACGAGCAGTACTTC
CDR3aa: CASSLRGGPSYEQYF

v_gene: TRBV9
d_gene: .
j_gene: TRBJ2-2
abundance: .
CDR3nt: TGTGCCAGCAGCGGGGTAGCTCCCAACACCGGGGAGCTGTTTTTT
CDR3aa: CASSGVAPNTGELFF

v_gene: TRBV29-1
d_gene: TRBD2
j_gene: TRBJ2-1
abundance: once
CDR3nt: TGCAGCGTTGGACGGACTAGCGGGAGGGTCCCCCTCGGGGAGCAGTTCTTC
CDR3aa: CSVGRTSGRVPLGEQFF

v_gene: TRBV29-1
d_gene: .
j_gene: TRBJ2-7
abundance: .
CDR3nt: TGCAGCGTTGGGGCAGACTACGAGCAGTACTTC
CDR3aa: CSVGADYEQYF

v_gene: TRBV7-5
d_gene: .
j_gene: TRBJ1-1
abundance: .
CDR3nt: TGTGTCCCCAAGAGGACACTTACCTCTGAAGCTTTCTTT
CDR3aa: CVPKRTLTSEAFF

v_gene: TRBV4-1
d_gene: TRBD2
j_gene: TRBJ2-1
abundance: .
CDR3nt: TGCGCCAGCAGCACCCGGACTAGCGGGGCCTACAATGAGCAGTTCTTC
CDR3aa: CASSTRTSGAYNEQFF

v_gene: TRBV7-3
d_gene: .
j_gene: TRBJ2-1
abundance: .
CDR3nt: TGTGCCAGCAGCCTTAGCGGTAACAATGAGCAGTTCTTC
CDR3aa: CASSLSGNNEQFF

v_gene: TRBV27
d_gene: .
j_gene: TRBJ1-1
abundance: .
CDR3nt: TGTGCCAGCAGTTTGGGGGGAGAAGAAGACACTGAAGCTTTCTTT
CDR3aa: CASSLGGEEDTEAFF

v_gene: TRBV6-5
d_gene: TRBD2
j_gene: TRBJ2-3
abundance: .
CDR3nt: TGTGCCAGCAGGACTAGCAGCACAGATACGCAGTATTTT
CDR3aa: CASRTSSTDTQYF

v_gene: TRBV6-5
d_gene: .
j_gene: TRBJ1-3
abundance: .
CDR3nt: TGTGCCAGCAGTTCCCCCCCCGGGTTTGGAAACACCATATATTTT
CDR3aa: CASSSPPGFGNTIYF

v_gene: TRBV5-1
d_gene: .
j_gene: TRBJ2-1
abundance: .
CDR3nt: TGCGCCAGCAGCTTGGGGGCAGGGGAAGAAAGAGAGCAGTTCTTC
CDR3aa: CASSLGAGEEREQFF

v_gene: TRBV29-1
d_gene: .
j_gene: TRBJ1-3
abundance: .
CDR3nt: TGCAGCGTTGAAGTCAGCTCTGGAAACACCATATATTTT
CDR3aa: CSVEVSSGNTIYF

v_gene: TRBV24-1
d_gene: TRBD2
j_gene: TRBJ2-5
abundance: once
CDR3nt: TGTGCCACCAGTGTGGATAGCGGGAGTGGAGAGACCCAGTACTTC
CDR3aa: CATSVDSGSGETQYF

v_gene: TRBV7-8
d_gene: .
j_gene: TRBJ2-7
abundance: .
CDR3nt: TGTGCCAGCAGCTTAGGGCCTCGGGAGGAGCAGTACTTC
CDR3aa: CASSLGPREEQYF

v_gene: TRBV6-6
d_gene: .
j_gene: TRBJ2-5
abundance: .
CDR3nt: TGTGCCAGCAGTCCACCTGGCGGCAGCCGGTACCAAGAGACCCAGTACTTC
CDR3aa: CASSPPGGSRYQETQYF

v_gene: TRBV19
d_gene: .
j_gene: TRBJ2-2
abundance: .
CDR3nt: TGTGCCAGTAGTATTGGTAGCGGAGGGGACACCGGGGAGCTGTTTTTT
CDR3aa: CASSIGSGGDTGELFF

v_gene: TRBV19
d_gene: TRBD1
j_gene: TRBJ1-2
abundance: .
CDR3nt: TGTGCCAGTAGTATTAATGGCGGGACAGGGGTGCGGAATGGCTACACCTTC
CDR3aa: CASSINGGTGVRNGYTF

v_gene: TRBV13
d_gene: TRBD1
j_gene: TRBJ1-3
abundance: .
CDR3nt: TGTGCCAGCAGCCCCCAGGGTAGGGGGCGGAACACCATATATTTT
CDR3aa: CASSPQGRGRNTIYF

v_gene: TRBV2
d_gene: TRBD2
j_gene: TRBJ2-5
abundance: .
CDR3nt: TGTGCCAGCAAGAGTGCCGGGACTAGCGGAGAGACCCAGTACTTC
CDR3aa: CASKSAGTSGETQYF

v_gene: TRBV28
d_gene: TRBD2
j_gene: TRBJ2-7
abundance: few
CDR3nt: TGTGCCAGCAGTAGAGCGGGAGGCCACGAGCAGTACTTC
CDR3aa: CASSRAGGHEQYF

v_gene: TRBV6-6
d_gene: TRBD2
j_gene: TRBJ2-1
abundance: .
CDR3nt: TGTGCCAGCAGTTCAGGGACTAGCGGGAACAATGAGCAGTTCTTC
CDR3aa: CASSSGTSGNNEQFF

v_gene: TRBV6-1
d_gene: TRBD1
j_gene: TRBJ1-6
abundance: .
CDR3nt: TGTGCCAGCAGTGAAGCAGGGACAGCTTATTATAATTCACCCCTCCACTTT
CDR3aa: CASSEAGTAYYNSPLHF

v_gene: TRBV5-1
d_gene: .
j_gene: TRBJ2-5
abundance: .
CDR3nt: TGCGCCAGCAGCTTGGATCAGGGAACCCAAGAGACCCAGTACTTC
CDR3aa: CASSLDQGTQETQYF

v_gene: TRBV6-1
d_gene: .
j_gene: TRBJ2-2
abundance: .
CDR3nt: TGTGCCAGCAGTGAAGCCGGACTATCCGGGGAGCTGTTTTTT
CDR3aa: CASSEAGLSGELFF